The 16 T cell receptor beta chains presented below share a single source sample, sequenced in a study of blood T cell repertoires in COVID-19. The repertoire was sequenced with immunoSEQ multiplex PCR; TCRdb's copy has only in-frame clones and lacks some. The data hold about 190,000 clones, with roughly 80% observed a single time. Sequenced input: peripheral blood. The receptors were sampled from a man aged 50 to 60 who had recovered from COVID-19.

CDR3 sequence reads: CASSPLAASTDTQYF. The CDR3 nucleotides read TGCGCCAGCAGCCCCCTAGCTGCTAGCACAGATACGCAGTATTTT. The chain carries TRBV5-1 and TRBJ2-3; tentative D call: TRBD2 (5 bases). This CDR3 is built from 15 residues. Trimming pared 4 bases from V and 0 bases from J, leaving 12 bases between. The germline gives CDR1 SGHRS, CDR2 YFSETQ.

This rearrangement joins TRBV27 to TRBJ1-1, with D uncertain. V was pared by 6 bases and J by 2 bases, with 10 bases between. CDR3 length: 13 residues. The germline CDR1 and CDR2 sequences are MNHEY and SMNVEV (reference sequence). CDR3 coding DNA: TGTGCCAGCAGCAAAAGAGGAAACACTGAAGCTTTCTTT. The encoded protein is CASSKRGNTEAFF.

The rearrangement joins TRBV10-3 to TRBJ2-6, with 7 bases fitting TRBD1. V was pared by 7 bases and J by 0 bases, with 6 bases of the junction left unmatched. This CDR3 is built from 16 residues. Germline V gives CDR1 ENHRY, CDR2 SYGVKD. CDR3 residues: CAITGTAPSGANVLTF. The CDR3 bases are TGTGCCATCACCGGGACAGCACCCTCTGGGGCCAACGTCCTGACTTTC.

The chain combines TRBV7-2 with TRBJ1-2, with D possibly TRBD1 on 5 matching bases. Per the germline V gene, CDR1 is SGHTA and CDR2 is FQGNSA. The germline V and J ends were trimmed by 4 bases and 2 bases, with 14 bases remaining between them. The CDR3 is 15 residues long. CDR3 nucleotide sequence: TGTGCCAGCAGCTCCCCGTGGCAGGGAAACTATGGCTACACCTTC. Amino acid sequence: CASSSPWQGNYGYTF.

The CDR3 DNA is TGTGCCAGCAGCTTATCCCATACTAGCGGGAGGGTAGGAGAGCAGTACTTC. Amino acid sequence: CASSLSHTSGRVGEQYF. The chain joins TRBV7-2 to TRBJ2-7; 13 bases align to TRBD2. The CDR3 contains 17 residues. Germline V gene lookup returns CDR1 SGHTA and CDR2 FQGNSA. The J segment lost 7 bases and the V segment lost 2 bases, leaving 11 bases of the junction unmatched. Combining the CDR3 with reference TRBV7-2 and TRBJ2-7 gives the whole variable domain GAGVSQSPSNKVTEKGKDVELRCDPISGHTALYWYRQSLGQGLEFLIYFQGNSAPDKSGLPSDRFSAERTGGSVSTLTIQRTQQEDSAVYLCASSLSHTSGRVGEQYFGPGTRLTVT.

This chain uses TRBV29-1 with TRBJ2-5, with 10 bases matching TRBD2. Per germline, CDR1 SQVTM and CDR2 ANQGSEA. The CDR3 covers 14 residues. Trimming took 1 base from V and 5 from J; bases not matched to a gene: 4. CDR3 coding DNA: TGCAGCGTTGAAGCTAGCGGGAGCGGTGAGACCCAGTACTTC. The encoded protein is CSVEASGSGETQYF.

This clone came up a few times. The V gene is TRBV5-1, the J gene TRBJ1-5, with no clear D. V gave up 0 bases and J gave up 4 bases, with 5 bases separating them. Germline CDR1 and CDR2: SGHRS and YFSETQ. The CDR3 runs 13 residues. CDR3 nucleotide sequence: TGCGCCAGCAGCTTGGCCCAGAATCAGCCCCAGCATTTT. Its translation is CASSLAQNQPQHF.

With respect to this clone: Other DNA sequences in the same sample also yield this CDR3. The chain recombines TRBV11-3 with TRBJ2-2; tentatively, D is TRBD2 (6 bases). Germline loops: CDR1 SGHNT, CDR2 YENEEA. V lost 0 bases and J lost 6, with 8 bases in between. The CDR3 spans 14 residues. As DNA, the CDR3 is TGTGCCAGCAGCTTAGAGGGGGGATCCGGGGAGCTGTTTTTT. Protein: CASSLEGGSGELFF. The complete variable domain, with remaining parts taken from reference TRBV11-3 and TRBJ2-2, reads EAGVVQSPRYKIIEKKQPVAFWCNPISGHNTLYWYLQNLGQGPELLIRYENEEAVDDSQLPKDRFSAERLKGVDSTLKIQPAELGDSAVYLCASSLEGGSGELFFGEGSRLTVL.

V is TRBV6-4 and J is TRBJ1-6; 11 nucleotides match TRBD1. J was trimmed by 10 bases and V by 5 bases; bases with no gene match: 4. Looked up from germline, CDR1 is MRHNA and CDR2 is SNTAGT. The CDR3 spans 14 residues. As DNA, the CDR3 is TGTGCCAGCAGTCGGGACAGGGGGGAATCACCCCTCCACTTT. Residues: CASSRDRGESPLHF.

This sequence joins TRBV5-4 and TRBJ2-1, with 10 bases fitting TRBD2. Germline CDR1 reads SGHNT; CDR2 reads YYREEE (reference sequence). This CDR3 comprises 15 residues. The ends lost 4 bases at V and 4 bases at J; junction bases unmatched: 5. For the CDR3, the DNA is TGTGCCAGCAGCCCAGGGACTAGCGAATACAATGAGCAGTTCTTC. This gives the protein CASSPGTSEYNEQFF.

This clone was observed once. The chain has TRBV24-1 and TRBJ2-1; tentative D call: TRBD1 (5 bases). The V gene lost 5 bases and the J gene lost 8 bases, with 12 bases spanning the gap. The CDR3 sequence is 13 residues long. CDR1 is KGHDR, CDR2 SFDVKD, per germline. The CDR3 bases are TGTGCCACCAGTGGCGCAGGGTACGATGAGCAGTTCTTC. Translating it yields CATSGAGYDEQFF.

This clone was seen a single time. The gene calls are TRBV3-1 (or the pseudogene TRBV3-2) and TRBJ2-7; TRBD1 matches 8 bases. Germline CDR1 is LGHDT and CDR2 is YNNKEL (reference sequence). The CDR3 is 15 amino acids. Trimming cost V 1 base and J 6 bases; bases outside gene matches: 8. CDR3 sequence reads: CASSQALGQVLEQYF. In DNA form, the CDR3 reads TGTGCCAGCAGCCAAGCTTTGGGACAGGTCCTCGAGCAGTACTTC.

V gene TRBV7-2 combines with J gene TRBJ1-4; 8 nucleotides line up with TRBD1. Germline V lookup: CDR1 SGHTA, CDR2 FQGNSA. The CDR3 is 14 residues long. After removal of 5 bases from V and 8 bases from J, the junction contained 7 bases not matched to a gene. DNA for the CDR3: TGTGCCAGCAGCGTAGAACAGGGGGAAGAAAAACTGTTTTTT. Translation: CASSVEQGEEKLFF. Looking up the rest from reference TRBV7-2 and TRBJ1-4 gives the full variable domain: GAGVSQSPSNKVTEKGKDVELRCDPISGHTALYWYRQSLGQGLEFLIYFQGNSAPDKSGLPSDRFSAERTGGSVSTLTIQRTQQEDSAVYLCASSVEQGEEKLFFGSGTQLSVL.

Here the CDR3 reads CASSSGTSGIGQETQYF. The CDR3 DNA follows: TGTGCCAGCAGCTCCGGGACTAGCGGGATAGGACAAGAGACCCAGTACTTC. J is TRBJ2-5 and V is TRBV7-7; 13 bases line up with TRBD2. Germline V lookup: CDR1 SSHAT, CDR2 FNYEAQ (reference sequence). The CDR3 is 17 amino acids. V shed 4 bases and J 2 bases; nucleotides not matched to a gene: 7. Full variable domain (remainder filled in from reference TRBV7-7 and TRBJ2-5): GAGVSQSPRYKVTKRGQDVTLRCDPISSHATLYWYQQALGQGPEFLTYFNYEAQPDKSGLPSDRFSAERPEGSISTLTIQRTEQRDSAMYRCASSSGTSGIGQETQYFGPGTRLLVL.

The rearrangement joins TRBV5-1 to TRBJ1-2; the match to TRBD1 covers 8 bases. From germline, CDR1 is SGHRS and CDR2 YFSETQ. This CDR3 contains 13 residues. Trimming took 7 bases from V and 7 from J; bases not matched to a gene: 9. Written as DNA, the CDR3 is TGCGCCAGCTTTGGTGGGACAGGAGTTGGCTACACCTTC. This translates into CASFGGTGVGYTF.

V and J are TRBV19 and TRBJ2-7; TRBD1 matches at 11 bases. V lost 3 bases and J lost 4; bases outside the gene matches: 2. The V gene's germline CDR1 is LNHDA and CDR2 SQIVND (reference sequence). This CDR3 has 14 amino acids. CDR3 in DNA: TGTGCCAGTAGTATGGGACAGGGGGATTACGAGCAGTACTTC. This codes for CASSMGQGDYEQYF.